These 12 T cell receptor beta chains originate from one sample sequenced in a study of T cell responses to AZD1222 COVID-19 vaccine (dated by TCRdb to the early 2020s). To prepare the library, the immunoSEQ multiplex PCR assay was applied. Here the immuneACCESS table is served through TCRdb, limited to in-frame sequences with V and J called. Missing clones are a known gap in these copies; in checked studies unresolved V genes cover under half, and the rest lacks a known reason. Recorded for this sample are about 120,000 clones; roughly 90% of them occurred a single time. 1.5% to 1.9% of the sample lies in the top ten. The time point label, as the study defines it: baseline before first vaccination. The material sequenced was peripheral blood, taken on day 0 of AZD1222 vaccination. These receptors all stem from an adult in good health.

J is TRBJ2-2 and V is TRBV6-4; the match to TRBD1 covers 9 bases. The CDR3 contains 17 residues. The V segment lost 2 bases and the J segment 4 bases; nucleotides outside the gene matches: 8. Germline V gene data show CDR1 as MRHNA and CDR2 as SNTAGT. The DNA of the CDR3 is TGTGCCAGCAGTGACCGCCCGACAGGGGGGCGCACCGGGGAGCTGTTTTTT. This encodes CASSDRPTGGRTGELFF.

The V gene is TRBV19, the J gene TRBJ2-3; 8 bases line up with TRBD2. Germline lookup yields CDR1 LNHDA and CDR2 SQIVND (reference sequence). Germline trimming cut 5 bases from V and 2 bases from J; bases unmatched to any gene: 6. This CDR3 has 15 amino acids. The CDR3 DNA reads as TGTGCCAGTAGTCGGGAGGGGATGGACACAGATACGCAGTATTTT. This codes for CASSREGMDTDTQYF.

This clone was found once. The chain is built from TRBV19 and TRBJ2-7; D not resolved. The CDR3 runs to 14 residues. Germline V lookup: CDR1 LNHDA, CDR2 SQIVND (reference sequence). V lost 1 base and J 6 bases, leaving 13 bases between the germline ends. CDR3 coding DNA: TGTGCCAGTAGTATAGTCCTGGGGTCGGGCGAGCAGTACTTC. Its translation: CASSIVLGSGEQYF.

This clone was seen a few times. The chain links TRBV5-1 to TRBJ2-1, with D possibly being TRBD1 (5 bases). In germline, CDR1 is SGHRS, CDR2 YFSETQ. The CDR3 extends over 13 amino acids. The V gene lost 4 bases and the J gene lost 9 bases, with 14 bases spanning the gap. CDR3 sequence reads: CASSRGLDGEQFF. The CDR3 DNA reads TGCGCCAGCAGCAGGGGCCTGGATGGTGAGCAGTTCTTC.

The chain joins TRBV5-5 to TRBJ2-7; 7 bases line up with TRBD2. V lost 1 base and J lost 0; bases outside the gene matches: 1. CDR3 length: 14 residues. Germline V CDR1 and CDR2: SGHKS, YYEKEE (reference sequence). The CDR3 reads CASSLPGGSYEQYF. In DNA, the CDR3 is TGTGCCAGCAGCTTGCCGGGGGGCTCCTACGAGCAGTACTTC. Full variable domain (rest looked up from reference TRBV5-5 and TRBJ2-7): DAGVTQSPTHLIKTRGQQVTLRCSPISGHKSVSWYQQVLGQGPQFIFQYYEKEERGRGNFPDRFSARQFPNYSSELNVNALLLGDSALYLCASSLPGGSYEQYFGPGTRLTVT.

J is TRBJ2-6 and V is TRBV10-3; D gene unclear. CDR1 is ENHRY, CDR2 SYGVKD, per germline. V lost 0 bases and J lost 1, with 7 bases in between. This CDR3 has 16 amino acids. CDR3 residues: CAISESFLSGANVLTF. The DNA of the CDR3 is TGTGCCATCAGTGAGTCGTTTCTTTCTGGGGCCAACGTCCTGACTTTC.

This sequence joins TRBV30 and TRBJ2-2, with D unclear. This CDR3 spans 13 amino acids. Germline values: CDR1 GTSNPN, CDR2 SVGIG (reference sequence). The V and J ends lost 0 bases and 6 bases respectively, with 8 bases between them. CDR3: CAWSVQGAGELFF. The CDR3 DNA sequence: TGTGCCTGGAGTGTACAAGGTGCCGGGGAGCTGTTTTTT.

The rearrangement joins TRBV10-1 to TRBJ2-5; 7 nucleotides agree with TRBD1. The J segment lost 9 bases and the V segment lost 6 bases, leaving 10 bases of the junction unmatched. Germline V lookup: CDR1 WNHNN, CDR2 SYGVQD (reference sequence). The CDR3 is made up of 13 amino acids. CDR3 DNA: TGCGCCAGCAGCCTAAGTTCGACAGGGCCCCAGTACTTC. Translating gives CASSLSSTGPQYF.

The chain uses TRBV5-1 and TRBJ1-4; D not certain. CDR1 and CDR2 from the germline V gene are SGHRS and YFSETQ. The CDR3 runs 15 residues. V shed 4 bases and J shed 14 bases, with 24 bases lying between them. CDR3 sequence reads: CASSPDAAATVLLFF. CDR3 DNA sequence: TGCGCCAGCAGCCCGGACGCGGCGGCAACAGTGTTGCTGTTTTTT.

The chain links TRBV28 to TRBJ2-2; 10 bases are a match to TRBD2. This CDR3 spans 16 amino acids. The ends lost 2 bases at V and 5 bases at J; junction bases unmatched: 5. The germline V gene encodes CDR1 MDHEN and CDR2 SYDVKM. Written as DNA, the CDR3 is TGTGCCAGCAGTTTAGCTGCTAGCGGGAGAACCGGGGAGCTGTTTTTT. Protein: CASSLAASGRTGELFF.

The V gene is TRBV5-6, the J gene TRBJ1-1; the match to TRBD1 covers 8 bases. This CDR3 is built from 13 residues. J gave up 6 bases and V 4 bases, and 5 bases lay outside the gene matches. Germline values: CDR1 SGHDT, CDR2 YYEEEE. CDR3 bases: TGTGCCAGCAGCCATCCAGGGGGCTCTGAAGCTTTCTTT. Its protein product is CASSHPGGSEAFF. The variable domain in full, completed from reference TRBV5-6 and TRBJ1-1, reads DAGVTQSPTHLIKTRGQQVTLRCSPKSGHDTVSWYQQALGQGPQFIFQYYEEEERQRGNFPDRFSGHQFPNYSSELNVNALLLGDSALYLCASSHPGGSEAFFGQGTRLTVV.

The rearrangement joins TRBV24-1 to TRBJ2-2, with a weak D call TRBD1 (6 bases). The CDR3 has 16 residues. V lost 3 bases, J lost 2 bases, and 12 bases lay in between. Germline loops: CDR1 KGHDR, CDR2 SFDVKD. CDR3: CATSDQGPINTGELFF. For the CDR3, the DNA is TGTGCCACCAGTGATCAGGGGCCTATAAACACCGGGGAGCTGTTTTTT.